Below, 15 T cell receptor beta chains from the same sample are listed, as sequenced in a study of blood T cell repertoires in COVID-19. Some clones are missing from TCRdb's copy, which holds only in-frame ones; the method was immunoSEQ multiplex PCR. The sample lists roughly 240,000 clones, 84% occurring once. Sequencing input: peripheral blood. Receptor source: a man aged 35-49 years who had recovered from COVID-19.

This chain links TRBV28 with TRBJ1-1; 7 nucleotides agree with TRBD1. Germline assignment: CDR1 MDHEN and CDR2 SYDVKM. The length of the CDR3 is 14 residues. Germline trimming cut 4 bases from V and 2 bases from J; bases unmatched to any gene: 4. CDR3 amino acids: CASSSTGFNTEAFF. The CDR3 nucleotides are TGTGCCAGCAGTTCGACAGGGTTCAACACTGAAGCTTTCTTT.

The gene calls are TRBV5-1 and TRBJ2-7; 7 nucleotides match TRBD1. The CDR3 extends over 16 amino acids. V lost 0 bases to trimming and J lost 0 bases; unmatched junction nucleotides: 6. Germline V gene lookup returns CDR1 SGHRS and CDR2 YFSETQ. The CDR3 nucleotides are TGCGCCAGCAGCTTGGGTACCGGGACAGACTCCTACGAGCAGTACTTC. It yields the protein CASSLGTGTDSYEQYF. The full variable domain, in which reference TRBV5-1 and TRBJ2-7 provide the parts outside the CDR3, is KAGVTQTPRYLIKTRGQQVTLSCSPISGHRSVSWYQQTPGQGLQFLFEYFSETQRNKGNFPGRFSGRQFSNSRSEMNVSTLELGDSALYLCASSLGTGTDSYEQYFGPGTRLTVT.

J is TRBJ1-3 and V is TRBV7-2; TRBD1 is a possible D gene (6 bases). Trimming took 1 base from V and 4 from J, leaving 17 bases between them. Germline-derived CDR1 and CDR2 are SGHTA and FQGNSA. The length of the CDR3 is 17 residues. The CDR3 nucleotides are TGTGCCAGCAGCTTAGGTCAATTCAGGGGTACAGGAAACACCATATATTTT. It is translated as CASSLGQFRGTGNTIYF.

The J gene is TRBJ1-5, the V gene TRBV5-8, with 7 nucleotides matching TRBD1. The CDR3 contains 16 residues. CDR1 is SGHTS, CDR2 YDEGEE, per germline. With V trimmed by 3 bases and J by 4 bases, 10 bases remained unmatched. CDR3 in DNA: TGTGCCAGCAGCTCTCCTCAGGACAGGCCAAATCAGCCCCAGCATTTT. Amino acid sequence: CASSSPQDRPNQPQHF.

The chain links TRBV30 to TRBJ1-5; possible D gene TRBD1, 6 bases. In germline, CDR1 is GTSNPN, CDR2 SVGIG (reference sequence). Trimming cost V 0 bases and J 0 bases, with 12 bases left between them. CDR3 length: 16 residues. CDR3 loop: CAWSVQGGYSNQPQHF. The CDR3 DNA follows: TGTGCCTGGAGTGTACAGGGCGGCTATAGCAATCAGCCCCAGCATTTT. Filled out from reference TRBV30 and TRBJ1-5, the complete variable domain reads SQTIHQWPATLVQPVGSPLSLECTVEGTSNPNLYWYRQAAGRGLQLLFYSVGIGQISSEVPQNLSASRPQDRQFILSSKKLLLSDSGFYLCAWSVQGGYSNQPQHFGDGTRLSIL.

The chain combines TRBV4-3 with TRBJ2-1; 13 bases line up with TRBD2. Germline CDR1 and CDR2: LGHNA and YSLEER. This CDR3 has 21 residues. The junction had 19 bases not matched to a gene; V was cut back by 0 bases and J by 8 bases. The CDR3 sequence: CASSQDRQGLAGPQLSDEQFF. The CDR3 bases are TGCGCCAGCAGCCAAGATCGCCAGGGACTAGCGGGGCCCCAACTGTCCGATGAGCAGTTCTTC.

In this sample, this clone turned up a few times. CDR3 loop: CASSASSGDPGELFF. The CDR3 region has the DNA TGTGCCAGCAGCGCCTCATCCGGGGATCCCGGGGAGCTGTTTTTT. The V and J genes are TRBV6-5 and TRBJ2-2; possible D gene TRBD2, 5 bases. The V and J ends lost 6 bases and 6 bases respectively, with 17 bases between them. CDR3 size: 15 residues. The V gene's germline CDR1 is MNHEY and CDR2 SVGAGI.

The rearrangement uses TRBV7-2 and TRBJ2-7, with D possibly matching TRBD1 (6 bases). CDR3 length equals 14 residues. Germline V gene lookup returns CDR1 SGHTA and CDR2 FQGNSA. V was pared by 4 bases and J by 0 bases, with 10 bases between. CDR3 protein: CASSSEQGSYEQYF. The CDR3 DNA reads TGTGCCAGCAGCTCAGAACAGGGCTCCTACGAGCAGTACTTC.

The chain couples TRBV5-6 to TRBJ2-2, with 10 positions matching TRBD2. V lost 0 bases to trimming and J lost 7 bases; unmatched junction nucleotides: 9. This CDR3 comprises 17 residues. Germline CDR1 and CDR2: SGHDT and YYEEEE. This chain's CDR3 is CASSLDRTSGNYGELFF. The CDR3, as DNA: TGTGCCAGCAGCTTGGATCGGACTAGCGGTAATTACGGGGAGCTGTTTTTT.

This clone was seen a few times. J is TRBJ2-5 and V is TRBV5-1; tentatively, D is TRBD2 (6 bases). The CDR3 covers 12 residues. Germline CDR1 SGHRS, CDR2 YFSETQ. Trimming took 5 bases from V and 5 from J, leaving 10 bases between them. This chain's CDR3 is CASRGGLETQYF. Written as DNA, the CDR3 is TGCGCCAGCAGGGGGGGTCTGGAGACCCAGTACTTC.

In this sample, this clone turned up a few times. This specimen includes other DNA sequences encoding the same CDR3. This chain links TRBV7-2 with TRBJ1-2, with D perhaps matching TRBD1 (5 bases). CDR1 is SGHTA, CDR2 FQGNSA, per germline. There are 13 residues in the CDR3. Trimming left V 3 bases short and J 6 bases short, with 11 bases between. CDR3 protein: CASSFRQGDGYTF. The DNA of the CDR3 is TGTGCCAGCAGCTTCCGGCAGGGTGATGGCTACACCTTC.

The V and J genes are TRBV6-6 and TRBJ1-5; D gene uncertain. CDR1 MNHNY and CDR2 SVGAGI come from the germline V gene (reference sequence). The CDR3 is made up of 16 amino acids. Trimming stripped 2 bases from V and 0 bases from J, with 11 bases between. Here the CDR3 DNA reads TGTGCCAGCAGTTACGGGAGGAGTCATAGCAATCAGCCCCAGCATTTT. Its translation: CASSYGRSHSNQPQHF.

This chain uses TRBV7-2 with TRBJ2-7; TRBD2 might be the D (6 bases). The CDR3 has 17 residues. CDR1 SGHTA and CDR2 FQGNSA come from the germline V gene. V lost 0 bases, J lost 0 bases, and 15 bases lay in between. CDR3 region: CASSLAGFETSSYEQYF. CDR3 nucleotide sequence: TGTGCCAGCAGCTTAGCAGGTTTCGAGACTAGCTCCTACGAGCAGTACTTC.

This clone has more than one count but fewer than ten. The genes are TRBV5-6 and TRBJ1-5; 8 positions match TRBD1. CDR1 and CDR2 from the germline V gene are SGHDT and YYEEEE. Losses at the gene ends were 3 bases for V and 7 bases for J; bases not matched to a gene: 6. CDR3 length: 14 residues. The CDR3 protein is CASSSQGVEQPQHF. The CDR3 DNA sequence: TGTGCCAGCAGCTCACAGGGGGTAGAGCAGCCCCAGCATTTT.

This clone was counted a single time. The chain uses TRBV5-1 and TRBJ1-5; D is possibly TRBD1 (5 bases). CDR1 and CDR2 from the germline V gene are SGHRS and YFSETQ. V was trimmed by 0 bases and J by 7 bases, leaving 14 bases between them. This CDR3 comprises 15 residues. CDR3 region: CASSLGQGGEQPQHF. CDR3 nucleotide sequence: TGCGCCAGCAGCTTGGGGCAGGGCGGGGAACAGCCCCAGCATTTT.